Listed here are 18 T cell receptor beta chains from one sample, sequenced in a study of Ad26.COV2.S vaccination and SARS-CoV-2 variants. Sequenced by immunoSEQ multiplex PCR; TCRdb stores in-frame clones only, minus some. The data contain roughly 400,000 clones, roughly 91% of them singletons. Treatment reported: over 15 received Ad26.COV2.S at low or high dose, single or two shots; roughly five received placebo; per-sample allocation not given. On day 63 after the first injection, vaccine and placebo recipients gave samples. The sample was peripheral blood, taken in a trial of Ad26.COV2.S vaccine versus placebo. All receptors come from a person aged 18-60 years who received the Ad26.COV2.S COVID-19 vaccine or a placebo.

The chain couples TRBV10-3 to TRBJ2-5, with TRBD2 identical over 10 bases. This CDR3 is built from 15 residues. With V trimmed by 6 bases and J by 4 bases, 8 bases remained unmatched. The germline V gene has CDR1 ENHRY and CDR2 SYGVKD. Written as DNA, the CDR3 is TGTGCCATCAGCGGTTTAAGCGGGAGGGGAGAGACCCAGTACTTC. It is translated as CAISGLSGRGETQYF.

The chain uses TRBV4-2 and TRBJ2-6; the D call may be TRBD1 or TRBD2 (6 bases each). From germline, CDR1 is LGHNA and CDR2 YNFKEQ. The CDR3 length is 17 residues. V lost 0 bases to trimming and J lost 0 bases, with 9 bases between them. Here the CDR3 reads CASSQDWGASGANVLTF. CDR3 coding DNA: TGTGCCAGCAGCCAAGATTGGGGGGCCTCTGGGGCCAACGTCCTGACTTTC.

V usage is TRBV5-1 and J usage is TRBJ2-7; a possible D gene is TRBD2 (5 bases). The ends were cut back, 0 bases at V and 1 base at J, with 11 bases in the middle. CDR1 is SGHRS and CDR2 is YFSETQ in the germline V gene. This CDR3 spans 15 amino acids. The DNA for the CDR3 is TGCGCCAGCAGCTTGGCCCTTGGACTGTCCTACGAGCAGTACTTC. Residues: CASSLALGLSYEQYF.

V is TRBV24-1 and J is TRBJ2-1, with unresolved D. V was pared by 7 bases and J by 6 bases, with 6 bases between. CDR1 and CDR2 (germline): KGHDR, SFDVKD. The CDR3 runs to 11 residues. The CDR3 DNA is TGTGCCACCAGAGGGATCAATGAGCAGTTCTTC. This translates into CATRGINEQFF.

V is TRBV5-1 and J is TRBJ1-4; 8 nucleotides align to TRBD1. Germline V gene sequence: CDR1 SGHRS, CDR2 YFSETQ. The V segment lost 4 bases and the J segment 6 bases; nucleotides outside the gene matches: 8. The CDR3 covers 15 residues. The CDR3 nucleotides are TGCGCCAGCAGCCAGACCGGGACAGGAGATGAAAAACTGTTTTTT. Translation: CASSQTGTGDEKLFF. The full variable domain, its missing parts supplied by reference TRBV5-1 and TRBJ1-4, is KAGVTQTPRYLIKTRGQQVTLSCSPISGHRSVSWYQQTPGQGLQFLFEYFSETQRNKGNFPGRFSGRQFSNSRSEMNVSTLELGDSALYLCASSQTGTGDEKLFFGSGTQLSVL.

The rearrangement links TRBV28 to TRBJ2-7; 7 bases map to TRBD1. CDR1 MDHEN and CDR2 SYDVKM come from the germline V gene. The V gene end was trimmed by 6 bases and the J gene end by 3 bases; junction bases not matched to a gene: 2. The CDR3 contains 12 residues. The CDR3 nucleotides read TGTGCCAGCAGGGCAGGGGGCTACGAGCAGTACTTC. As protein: CASRAGGYEQYF.

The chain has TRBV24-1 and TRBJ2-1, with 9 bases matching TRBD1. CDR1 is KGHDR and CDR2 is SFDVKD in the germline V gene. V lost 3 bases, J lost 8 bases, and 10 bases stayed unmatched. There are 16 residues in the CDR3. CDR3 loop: CATSDPGTGNLDEQFF. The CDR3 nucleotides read TGTGCCACCAGTGATCCCGGGACAGGGAACCTCGATGAGCAGTTCTTC.

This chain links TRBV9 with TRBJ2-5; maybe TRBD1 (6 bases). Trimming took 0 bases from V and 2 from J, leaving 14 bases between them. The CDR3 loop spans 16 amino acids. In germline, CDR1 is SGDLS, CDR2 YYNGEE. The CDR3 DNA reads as TGTGCCAGCAGCGTAGCAGGGACAACAGAACAAGAGACCCAGTACTTC. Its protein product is CASSVAGTTEQETQYF.

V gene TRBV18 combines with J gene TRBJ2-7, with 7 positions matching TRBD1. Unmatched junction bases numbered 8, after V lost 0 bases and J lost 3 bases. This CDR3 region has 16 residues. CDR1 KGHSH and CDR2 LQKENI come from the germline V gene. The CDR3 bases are TGTGCCAGCTCACCACCGGGACAGAAACGAGACTACGAGCAGTACTTC. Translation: CASSPPGQKRDYEQYF.

CDR3 residues: CASSPGTSGSNEQFF. The CDR3 region has the DNA TGTGCCAGCAGCCCAGGGACTAGCGGAAGCAATGAGCAGTTCTTC. The V gene is TRBV6-5, the J gene TRBJ2-1; 11 bases match TRBD2. Germline V lookup: CDR1 MNHEY, CDR2 SVGAGI. The V gene end was trimmed by 6 bases and the J gene end by 6 bases; junction bases not matched to a gene: 7. The length of the CDR3 is 15 residues.

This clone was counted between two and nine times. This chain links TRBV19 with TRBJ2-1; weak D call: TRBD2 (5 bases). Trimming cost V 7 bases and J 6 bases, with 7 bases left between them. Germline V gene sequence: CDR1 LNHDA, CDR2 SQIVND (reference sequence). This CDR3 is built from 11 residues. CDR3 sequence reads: CASMEANEQFF. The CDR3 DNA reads TGTGCCAGTATGGAGGCCAATGAGCAGTTCTTC.

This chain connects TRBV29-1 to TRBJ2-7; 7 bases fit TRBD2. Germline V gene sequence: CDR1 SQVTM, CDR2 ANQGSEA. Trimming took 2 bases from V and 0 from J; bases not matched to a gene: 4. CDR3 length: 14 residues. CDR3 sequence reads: CSVELSGISYEQYF. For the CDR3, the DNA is TGCAGCGTTGAACTGAGCGGGATCTCCTACGAGCAGTACTTC.

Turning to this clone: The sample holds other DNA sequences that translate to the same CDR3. The CDR3 nucleotides read TGTGCCAGCAGCCTCGGATCCTACGAGCAGTACTTC. Its translation is CASSLGSYEQYF. This chain joins TRBV11-2 and TRBJ2-7; D call uncertain. Trimming took 5 bases from V and 1 from J, leaving 6 bases between them. The germline V gene encodes CDR1 SGHAT and CDR2 FQNNGV. This CDR3 region has 12 residues. Drawing the rest from reference TRBV11-2 and TRBJ2-7, the complete variable domain is EAGVAQSPRYKIIEKRQSVAFWCNPISGHATLYWYQQILGQGPKLLIQFQNNGVVDDSQLPKDRFSAERLKGVDSTLKIQPAKLEDSAVYLCASSLGSYEQYFGPGTRLTVT.

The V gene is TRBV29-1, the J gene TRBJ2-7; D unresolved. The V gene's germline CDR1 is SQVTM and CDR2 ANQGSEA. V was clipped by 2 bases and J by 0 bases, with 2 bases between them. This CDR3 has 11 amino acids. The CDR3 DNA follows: TGCAGCGTTGAAATCTCCTACGAGCAGTACTTC. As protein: CSVEISYEQYF.

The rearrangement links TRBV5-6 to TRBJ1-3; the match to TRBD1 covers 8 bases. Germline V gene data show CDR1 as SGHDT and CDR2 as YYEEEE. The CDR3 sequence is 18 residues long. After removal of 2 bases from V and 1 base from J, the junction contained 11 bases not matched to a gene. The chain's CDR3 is CASSLGQGRSRSGNTIYF. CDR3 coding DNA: TGTGCCAGCAGCTTAGGACAGGGAAGAAGCCGGTCTGGAAACACCATATATTTT.

The DNA for the CDR3 is TGTGCCAGCAGTCCCGGGACAGGAAACTCCTACGAGCAGTACTTC. Its translation is CASSPGTGNSYEQYF. J is TRBJ2-7 and V is TRBV28; TRBD1 matches at 8 bases. The CDR3 has 15 residues. Germline CDR1 is MDHEN and CDR2 is SYDVKM. V lost 5 bases to trimming and J lost 0 bases; unmatched junction nucleotides: 6. The full variable domain, with the rest looked up from reference TRBV28 and TRBJ2-7, is DVKVTQSSRYLVKRTGEKVFLECVQDMDHENMFWYRQDPGLGLRLIYFSYDVKMKEKGDIPEGYSVSREKKERFSLILESASTNQTSMYLCASSPGTGNSYEQYFGPGTRLTVT.

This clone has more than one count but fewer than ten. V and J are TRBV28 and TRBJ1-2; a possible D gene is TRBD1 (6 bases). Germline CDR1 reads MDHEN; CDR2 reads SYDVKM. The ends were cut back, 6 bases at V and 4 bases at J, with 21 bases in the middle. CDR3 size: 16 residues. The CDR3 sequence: CASRPGQGRAGYGYTF. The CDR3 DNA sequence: TGTGCCAGCAGGCCGGGGCAGGGGAGGGCTGGCTATGGCTACACCTTC.

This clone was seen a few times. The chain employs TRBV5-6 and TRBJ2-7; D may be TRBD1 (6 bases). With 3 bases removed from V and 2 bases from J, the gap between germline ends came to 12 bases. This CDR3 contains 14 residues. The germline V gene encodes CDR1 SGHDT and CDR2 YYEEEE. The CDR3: CASSSRDTTYEQYF. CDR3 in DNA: TGTGCCAGCAGCTCCCGGGACACAACCTACGAGCAGTACTTC.